Shown below are 29 T cell receptor beta chains from a single sample sequenced in a study of shared clonotypes between healthy human individuals (dated by TCRdb to the early 2020s). Library preparation used the immunoSEQ multiplex PCR assay. The table was pulled from immuneACCESS by TCRdb, which kept in-frame rearrangements only. Such tables lose some clones; where checked, under half of the loss comes from unresolved V genes, and the rest has no known cause. This sample comprises about 2,200,000 clones, more than 85% of them detected only once. The top ten clones comprise approximately 1.7% of the sample. For the CD8 naive samples, CD45RO-negative cells were positively selected for CCR7, yielding a CD45RA+CCR7+ population from which TemRA cells were excluded. The sequenced sample consisted of naive CD8+ T cells from PBMCs. This specimen's cell subset or site label, per the study, means: CD45RA+CCR7+. The source of these receptors is a man aged 18 to 30 in good health. Some clones in this sample may be carry-over from other donors' samples.

As DNA, the CDR3 is TGCAGCGTCGCCAACAGGGGACTAGCGGGGTCCAATGAGCAGTTCTTC. Protein: CSVANRGLAGSNEQFF. The V and J genes are TRBV29-1 and TRBJ2-1; TRBD2 agrees at 13 bases. The CDR3 is made up of 16 amino acids. With V trimmed by 6 bases and J by 6 bases, 11 bases remained unmatched. Germline loops: CDR1 SQVTM, CDR2 ANQGSEA.

The V gene is TRBV7-9, the J gene TRBJ1-1; TRBD1 matches at 8 bases. The germline V gene encodes CDR1 SEHNR and CDR2 FQNEAQ (reference sequence). CDR3 length: 16 residues. V trimming: 5 bases; J trimming: 0 bases; junction bases outside the gene matches: 8. This chain's CDR3 is CASSPHRGSMNTEAFF. The CDR3, as DNA: TGTGCCAGCAGCCCACACAGGGGGTCGATGAACACTGAAGCTTTCTTT.

The chain combines TRBV7-9 with TRBJ1-6, with D possibly matching TRBD1 (5 bases). V dropped 1 base and J dropped 7 bases, with 11 bases sitting between them. This CDR3 has 15 amino acids. Per germline, CDR1 SEHNR and CDR2 FQNEAQ (reference sequence). The CDR3, as DNA: TGTGCCAGCAGCTTAGACGGGGGATTAAATTCACCCCTCCACTTT. Its translation is CASSLDGGLNSPLHF. The full variable domain, its missing parts supplied by reference TRBV7-9 and TRBJ1-6, is DTGVSQNPRHKITKRGQNVTFRCDPISEHNRLYWYRQTLGQGPEFLTYFQNEAQLEKSRLLSDRFSAERPKGSFSTLEIQRTEQGDSAMYLCASSLDGGLNSPLHFGNGTRLTVT.

The V call is TRBV27, the J call TRBJ1-2, with D maybe TRBD1 (5 bases). The CDR3 sequence is 13 residues long. Per the germline V gene, CDR1 is MNHEY and CDR2 is SMNVEV (reference sequence). V was clipped by 5 bases and J by 3 bases, with 10 bases between them. The CDR3 loop is CASSGGSYYGYTF. The CDR3 bases are TGTGCCAGCAGTGGGGGGAGCTACTATGGCTACACCTTC.

The rearrangement links TRBV5-4 to TRBJ2-1, with TRBD2 matching 10 bases. With 4 bases clipped from V and 7 bases from J, the junction kept 8 bases outside the gene matches. From germline, CDR1 is SGHNT and CDR2 YYREEE (reference sequence). The CDR3 spans 15 residues. DNA of the CDR3: TGTGCCAGCAGCCTGTTAGCGGGAGGTATAAATGAGCAGTTCTTC. It codes for CASSLLAGGINEQFF.

This clone was recorded once. This chain joins TRBV27 and TRBJ2-3; D gene uncertain. The CDR3 runs 14 residues. Germline CDR1 is MNHEY and CDR2 is SMNVEV (reference sequence). The V and J ends lost 4 bases and 2 bases respectively, with 10 bases between them. This chain's CDR3 is CASSSPSLTDTQYF. The DNA for the CDR3 is TGTGCCAGCAGTTCCCCGTCCCTCACAGATACGCAGTATTTT.

This clone is a singleton in its sample. This chain links TRBV7-6 with TRBJ1-1; D not resolved. V lost 1 base to trimming and J lost 0 bases, with 9 bases between them. CDR3 length: 15 residues. Germline V CDR1 and CDR2: SGHVS, FNYEAQ. The CDR3 is CASSLDRRMNTEAFF. CDR3 nucleotides: TGTGCCAGCAGCTTAGACCGTCGGATGAACACTGAAGCTTTCTTT.

V and J are TRBV27 and TRBJ2-2; D call uncertain. V dropped 6 bases and J dropped 8 bases, with 10 bases sitting between them. Per germline, CDR1 MNHEY and CDR2 SMNVEV (reference sequence). CDR3 length equals 12 residues. CDR3 in amino acids: CASRIGRGELFF. CDR3 DNA sequence: TGTGCCAGCAGGATAGGGCGGGGGGAGCTGTTTTTT.

The V gene is TRBV11-3, the J gene TRBJ2-3; D may be TRBD2 (5 bases). Per the germline V gene, CDR1 is SGHNT and CDR2 is YENEEA. The CDR3 is made up of 14 amino acids. V was shortened by 4 bases and J by 0 bases, with 8 bases between the two germline ends. The CDR3 DNA reads as TGTGCCAGCAGCTCGCGGACTAGCACAGATACGCAGTATTTT. It yields the protein CASSSRTSTDTQYF.

The chain employs TRBV5-1 and TRBJ2-7, with D possibly TRBD1 on 5 matching bases. The V gene's germline CDR1 is SGHRS and CDR2 YFSETQ. The CDR3 runs 15 residues. The V gene lost 4 bases and the J gene lost 0 bases, with 14 bases spanning the gap. CDR3 in DNA: TGCGCCAGCAGCCTCAGGGCACCAGGCTCCTACGAGCAGTACTTC. This gives the protein CASSLRAPGSYEQYF. Using reference TRBV5-1 and TRBJ2-7 for the parts outside the CDR3, the full variable domain is KAGVTQTPRYLIKTRGQQVTLSCSPISGHRSVSWYQQTPGQGLQFLFEYFSETQRNKGNFPGRFSGRQFSNSRSEMNVSTLELGDSALYLCASSLRAPGSYEQYFGPGTRLTVT.

The chain carries TRBV5-1 and TRBJ2-5; 8 positions match TRBD2. CDR1 is SGHRS and CDR2 is YFSETQ in the germline V gene. J lost 4 bases, V lost 7 bases, and 12 bases had no gene match. The CDR3 is 15 amino acids. Written as DNA, the CDR3 is TGCGCCAGCGGGGCTTCCAGCGGGAGTGGAGAGACCCAGTACTTC. Residues: CASGASSGSGETQYF.

This sequence joins TRBV4-2 and TRBJ2-6; TRBD2 matches 7 bases. The germline gives CDR1 LGHNA, CDR2 YNFKEQ. The trim removed 0 bases at V and 0 bases at J, leaving 2 bases unmatched. The CDR3 is made up of 17 amino acids. The CDR3 is CASSQEWDYSGANVLTF. CDR3 DNA sequence: TGTGCCAGCAGCCAAGAATGGGACTACTCTGGGGCCAACGTCCTGACTTTC.

This clone was picked up a small number of times. This chain links TRBV7-8 with TRBJ1-1; TRBD1 matches at 9 bases. The CDR3 has 15 residues. Germline lookup yields CDR1 SGHVS and CDR2 FQNEAQ. The V gene end was trimmed by 5 bases and the J gene end by 5 bases; junction bases not matched to a gene: 9. CDR3 loop: CASSVGQGLWTEAFF. The CDR3 DNA is TGTGCCAGCAGCGTAGGACAGGGGCTATGGACTGAAGCTTTCTTT.

In regard to this clone: Other DNA sequences in the sample encode the same CDR3. The rearrangement joins TRBV18 to TRBJ2-5; D not resolved. Germline V lookup: CDR1 KGHSH, CDR2 LQKENI. This CDR3 is built from 12 residues. V lost 0 bases to trimming and J lost 2 bases, with 1 base between them. CDR3 DNA sequence: TGTGCCAGCTCACCACCTCAAGAGACCCAGTACTTC. Amino acid sequence: CASSPPQETQYF.

In the case of this clone: This sample includes further DNA sequences coding for the same CDR3. The chain has TRBV29-1 and TRBJ2-2; 7 bases agree with TRBD2. Germline V gives CDR1 SQVTM, CDR2 ANQGSEA. This CDR3 is 11 amino acids long. V shed 6 bases, J shed 7 bases, and the junction held 2 bases outside the gene matches. The CDR3 DNA reads as TGCAGCGTCAGGGAGGGCGGGGAGCTGTTTTTT. Amino acids: CSVREGGELFF.

As DNA, the CDR3 is TGCAGCGTTGGGACCACTGAAGCTTTCTTT. This gives the protein CSVGTTEAFF. The chain combines TRBV29-1 with TRBJ1-1, with D uncertain. The CDR3 runs 10 residues. V lost 4 bases, J lost 4 bases, and 4 bases lay in between. Germline loops: CDR1 SQVTM, CDR2 ANQGSEA.

The rearrangement links TRBV5-6 to TRBJ2-3, with D unresolved. V lost 8 bases and J 4 bases, leaving 20 bases between the germline ends. This CDR3 spans 15 amino acids. Germline V CDR1 and CDR2: SGHDT, YYEEEE. The CDR3 region is CASTVPPIIPDTQYF. As DNA, the CDR3 is TGTGCCAGTACCGTTCCGCCTATCATACCAGATACGCAGTATTTT.

CDR3 in amino acids: CASSPVSGSNQPQHF. The CDR3 nucleotides are TGTGCCAGCAGCCCCGTGTCCGGCTCCAATCAGCCCCAGCATTTT. The chain carries TRBV27 and TRBJ1-5; D remains ambiguous. CDR3 length equals 15 residues. V lost 6 bases to trimming and J lost 3 bases, with 15 bases between them. Looked up from germline, CDR1 is MNHEY and CDR2 is SMNVEV (reference sequence).

This clone occurred once. The chain employs TRBV28 and TRBJ1-4, with D possibly TRBD1 on 5 matching bases. V gave up 3 bases and J gave up 6 bases, with 26 bases separating them. CDR3 length equals 19 residues. Germline V gives CDR1 MDHEN, CDR2 SYDVKM. The CDR3 DNA follows: TGTGCCAGCAGTTTTCCCTTGGGGACGGGGCTTACGGCTGATGAAAAACTGTTTTTT. Its translation: CASSFPLGTGLTADEKLFF.

The genes are TRBV5-4 and TRBJ2-7, with D uncertain. The ends were cut back, 0 bases at V and 6 bases at J, with 19 bases in the middle. The germline gives CDR1 SGHNT, CDR2 YYREEE (reference sequence). This CDR3 is built from 16 residues. The CDR3 coding sequence is TGTGCCAGCAGCTTGGGTCAGCACCGAGTATCAGGCGAGCAGTACTTC. It codes for CASSLGQHRVSGEQYF.

This clone was detected only once. This chain joins TRBV4-1 and TRBJ2-2, with D possibly TRBD1 on 5 matching bases. Trimming cost V 0 bases and J 5 bases, with 13 bases left between them. This CDR3 is built from 16 residues. CDR1 and CDR2 from the germline V gene are MGHRA and YSYEKL. This chain's CDR3 is CASSQEAGLGTGELFF. The CDR3 bases are TGCGCCAGCAGCCAAGAAGCAGGGTTAGGGACCGGGGAGCTGTTTTTT.

The gene calls are TRBV4-1 and TRBJ2-7; 7 bases fit TRBD2. Trimming took 3 bases from V and 6 from J; bases not matched to a gene: 20. This CDR3 is 18 amino acids long. Germline V gene data show CDR1 as MGHRA and CDR2 as YSYEKL. CDR3 coding DNA: TGCGCCAGCAGCCACATTCGATCTGTGATGGCGGGAGAAGGCGAGCAGTACTTC. It codes for CASSHIRSVMAGEGEQYF.

This sequence joins TRBV27 and TRBJ2-7; the D is unclear. The CDR3 totals 13 residues. Trimming took 2 bases from V and 3 from J, leaving 8 bases between them. Germline V CDR1 and CDR2: MNHEY, SMNVEV (reference sequence). In DNA, the CDR3 is TGTGCCAGCAGTTTAAGTAGTCACTACGAGCAGTACTTC. This codes for CASSLSSHYEQYF.

This clone was seen only once. This chain links TRBV7-9 with TRBJ2-5, with 7 bases matching TRBD2. The CDR3 runs 14 residues. The ends lost 3 bases at V and 5 bases at J; junction bases unmatched: 6. CDR1 and CDR2 from the germline V gene are SEHNR and FQNEAQ (reference sequence). The DNA for the CDR3 is TGTGCCAGCAGCTTCATAGCGGGCTGGGAGACCCAGTACTTC. The encoded protein is CASSFIAGWETQYF.

The chain links TRBV4-2 to TRBJ2-3; the match to TRBD1 covers 9 bases. With 11 bases clipped from V and 2 bases from J, the junction kept 5 bases outside the gene matches. CDR3 size: 13 residues. Per germline, CDR1 LGHNA and CDR2 YNFKEQ. The CDR3 reads CAAGDRATDTQYF. Here the CDR3 DNA reads TGTGCCGCGGGGGACAGGGCCACAGATACGCAGTATTTT.

Turning to this clone: In the same sample, other DNA sequences code for this CDR3. The chain couples TRBV7-9 to TRBJ2-1; tentatively, D is TRBD1 or TRBD2 (5 bases each). Germline values: CDR1 SEHNR, CDR2 FQNEAQ (reference sequence). V was clipped by 5 bases and J by 0 bases, with 11 bases between them. The CDR3 is made up of 15 amino acids. The CDR3 sequence is CASSPAGSSYNEQFF. DNA for the CDR3: TGTGCCAGCAGCCCGGCAGGGAGCTCCTACAATGAGCAGTTCTTC.

With respect to this clone: Other DNA sequences in the same sample also yield this CDR3. V usage is TRBV28 and J usage is TRBJ2-7; the match to TRBD1 covers 8 bases. After removal of 6 bases from V and 5 bases from J, the junction contained 6 bases not matched to a gene. Looked up from germline, CDR1 is MDHEN and CDR2 is SYDVKM. This CDR3 is built from 13 residues. The CDR3 is CASRLTGAHEQYF. The CDR3, as DNA: TGTGCCAGCAGATTGACAGGGGCCCACGAGCAGTACTTC.

The chain is built from TRBV7-9 and TRBJ2-5; tentative D call: TRBD2 (6 bases). The J call may be mistaken, given a closer DNA end match to TRBJ2-7. The CDR3 has 14 amino acids. Germline values: CDR1 SEHNR, CDR2 FQNEAQ (reference sequence). CDR3: CASGHRGDLYEQYF. The CDR3 DNA reads as TGTGCCAGCGGACATAGAGGGGACTTGTACGAGCAGTACTTC.

The table lists this clone with a count of one. The gene calls are TRBV6-6 and TRBJ2-7, with D possibly being TRBD1 (5 bases). This CDR3 has 15 residues. Trimming removed 3 bases from V and 2 bases from J, with 14 bases in between. The germline V gene encodes CDR1 MNHNY and CDR2 SVGAGI (reference sequence). CDR3 loop: CASSYTQGWAYEQYF. The CDR3 DNA reads TGTGCCAGCAGTTATACGCAGGGATGGGCCTACGAGCAGTACTTC.